These 20 T cell receptor beta chains were sequenced from one sample in a study of blood T cells in healthy people across ages (dated by TCRdb to between 2015 and 2017). Libraries came from 5' RACE. Sequencing relied on an Illumina HiSeq 2500. A second PCR of roughly 7 to 11 cycles was performed with a sample-barcoded 5' primer and a J-beta primer mix. The raw public reads went through TCRdb reprocessing: fastp at Q25, MiXCR clone calling, in-frame beta chains kept. Each CDR3 protein appears once, grouped with its most common genes and DNA. The sample table holds fewer than 800,000 distinct CDR3 sequences, of which about 25% were seen once. Of the sample, 9% to 9.5% is held by the ten largest clones. This same sample was also part of a study on T cells of mothers and their children.

Sequenced input: blood. The receptors here all came from a boy younger than 18 in good health.

The chain carries TRBV27 and TRBJ2-5; tentatively, D is TRBD2 (6 bases). Between the trimmed V and J ends, which lost 5 bases and 0 bases, there was a span of 7 bases. This CDR3 comprises 13 residues. Germline CDR1 reads MNHEY; CDR2 reads SMNVEV (reference sequence). CDR3 DNA sequence: TGTGCCAGCAGTCGACTAGACCAAGAGACCCAGTACTTC. Its protein is CASSRLDQETQYF.

This clonotype was counted only a few times. This rearrangement joins TRBV6-2 or TRBV6-3 to TRBJ2-6, with TRBD1 matching 7 bases. The ends lost 5 bases at V and 3 bases at J; junction bases unmatched: 16. The CDR3 has 19 residues. In germline, CDR1 is MNHEY, CDR2 SVGEGT. DNA for the CDR3: TGTGCCAGCAGTCTCCTCGACAGGGTGTATTCCGATGGGGCCAACGTCCTGACTTTC. Translation gives CASSLLDRVYSDGANVLTF.

This CDR3 reads CASSRWGPYEQYF. CDR3 coding DNA: TGTGCCAGCAGCCGTTGGGGACCCTACGAGCAGTACTTC. The chain couples TRBV5-8 to TRBJ2-7; D is perhaps TRBD1 or TRBD2 (5 bases each). This CDR3 has 13 residues. Germline CDR1 is SGHTS and CDR2 is YDEGEE. Trimming removed 4 bases from V and 2 bases from J, with 10 bases in between.

The chain links TRBV14 to TRBJ2-1; D possibly corresponds to TRBD2 (5 bases). Trimming removed 4 bases at V and 0 bases at J, with 16 bases between. The germline V gene encodes CDR1 SGHDN and CDR2 FVKESK. This CDR3 comprises 17 residues. As DNA, the CDR3 is TGTGCCAGCAGCCCGTTTGGTATGAGGGACTCCTACAATGAGCAGTTCTTC. Protein sequence: CASSPFGMRDSYNEQFF.

This clonotype was detected only a few times. The chain links TRBV7-2 to TRBJ2-3, with 7 bases fitting TRBD1. J lost 0 bases, V lost 5 bases, and 5 bases had no gene match. Germline-derived CDR1 and CDR2 are SGHTA and FQGNSA. CDR3 length: 15 amino acids. Here the CDR3 reads CASSIDRASTDTQYF. The CDR3 DNA is TGTGCCAGCAGCATTGACAGGGCTAGCACAGATACGCAGTATTTT. The variable domain in full, completed from reference TRBV7-2 and TRBJ2-3, reads GAGVSQSPSNKVTEKGKDVELRCDPISGHTALYWYRQSLGQGLEFLIYFQGNSAPDKSGLPSDRFSAERTGGSVSTLTIQRTQQEDSAVYLCASSIDRASTDTQYFGPGTRLTVL.

V usage is TRBV10-3 and J usage is TRBJ1-1; D is unclear. This CDR3 is 13 amino acids long. Germline CDR1 and CDR2: ENHRY and SYGVKD. V lost 2 bases to trimming and J lost 4 bases, with 8 bases between them. The CDR3, as DNA: TGTGCCATCAGTGAGACGGGGAGCACTGAAGCTTTCTTT. It translates to CAISETGSTEAFF.

In DNA form, the CDR3 reads TGTGCCAGCAGTTTCGGGACAGAGCAAAACATTCAGTACTTC. This sequence encodes CASSFGTEQNIQYF. The gene calls are TRBV12-3 or TRBV12-4 and TRBJ2-4, with 7 bases fitting TRBD1. CDR3 length: 14 amino acids. V shed 3 bases and J 5 bases; nucleotides not matched to a gene: 4.

The sample holds a few counts of this clonotype. The chain employs TRBV12-3 or TRBV12-4 and TRBJ2-6, with TRBD1 matching 8 bases. The CDR3 runs 17 residues. V was pared by 7 bases and J by 5 bases, with 13 bases of the junction left unmatched. CDR3 in DNA: TGTGCCAGCACCAGGGACAGGTCCATGTCTAGGGCCAACGTCCTGACTTTC. Its translation is CASTRDRSMSRANVLTF.

The rearrangement links TRBV14 to TRBJ2-3; D unresolved. Germline CDR1 and CDR2: SGHDN and FVKESK. The CDR3 is made up of 13 amino acids. V was shortened by 1 base and J by 5 bases, with 7 bases between the two germline ends. This CDR3 is CASSQGPGDTQYF. CDR3 in DNA: TGTGCCAGCAGCCAAGGACCAGGAGATACGCAGTATTTT. The full variable domain, rest sourced from reference TRBV14 and TRBJ2-3, is EAGVTQFPSHSVIEKGQTVTLRCDPISGHDNLYWYRRVMGKEIKFLLHFVKESKQDESGMPNNRFLAERTGGTYSTLKVQPAELEDSGVYFCASSQGPGDTQYFGPGTRLTVL.

V is TRBV6-2 or TRBV6-3 and J is TRBJ2-6, with D possibly matching TRBD1 (6 bases). V lost 4 bases to trimming and J lost 5 bases, with 18 bases between them. The CDR3 spans 17 residues. Looked up from germline, CDR1 is MNHEY and CDR2 is SVGEGT. CDR3 sequence: CASSLIVVRGRANVLTF. Here the CDR3 DNA reads TGTGCCAGCAGTTTGATCGTGGTCAGGGGTAGGGCCAACGTCCTGACTTTC.

The V and J genes are TRBV4-3 and TRBJ2-5; D may be TRBD1 or TRBD2 (5 bases each). Germline-derived CDR1 and CDR2 are LGHNA and YSLEER. This CDR3 region has 15 residues. V was clipped by 0 bases and J by 5 bases, with 13 bases between them. As DNA, the CDR3 is TGCGCCAGCAGCCAAGATGTGGGACCCCGGGAGACCCAGTACTTC. Its protein product is CASSQDVGPRETQYF.

The J gene is TRBJ2-3, the V gene TRBV20-1; 8 nucleotides line up with TRBD1. The CDR3 is 15 amino acids. Germline CDR1 and CDR2: DFQATT and SNEGSKA (reference sequence). V was pared by 1 base and J by 8 bases, with 11 bases of the junction left unmatched. CDR3 sequence reads: CSARGPGQENPTQYF. CDR3 nucleotide sequence: TGCAGTGCTAGAGGTCCGGGACAGGAGAATCCTACGCAGTATTTT.

This clonotype was seen more than once but under ten times. The chain joins TRBV7-3 to TRBJ2-2; the match to TRBD1 covers 7 bases. The CDR3 sequence is 14 residues long. The germline CDR1 and CDR2 sequences are SGHTA and FQGTGA. The trim removed 3 bases at V and 7 bases at J, leaving 5 bases unmatched. Written as DNA, the CDR3 is TGTGCCAGCAGCTTCCAAGGGGGCGGCGGGGAGCTGTTTTTT. Translating gives CASSFQGGGGELFF.

This chain connects TRBV9 to TRBJ2-5, with 7 bases lining up with TRBD1. Germline CDR1 SGDLS, CDR2 YYNGEE. The CDR3 sequence is 15 residues long. Germline trimming cut 3 bases from V and 4 bases from J; bases unmatched to any gene: 9. CDR3 in amino acids: CASSALTGNRETQYF. The CDR3 nucleotides are TGTGCCAGCAGCGCCTTGACAGGGAATAGAGAGACCCAGTACTTC.

This clonotype occurred a few times. The chain couples TRBV21-1 to TRBJ2-7; the D segment call TRBD1 is taken from the table without a DNA check. TRBV21-1 represents a pseudogene. This CDR3 contains 13 residues. CDR3 coding DNA: TGTGCCAGCAGCAAGGACAGGCCCTACGAGCAGTACTTC. Protein product: CASSKDRPYEQYF.

The V gene is TRBV20-1, the J gene TRBJ2-2, with 7 bases lining up with TRBD1. The CDR3 covers 16 residues. Germline CDR1 DFQATT, CDR2 SNEGSKA (reference sequence). Unmatched junction bases numbered 7, after V lost 0 bases and J lost 3 bases. This chain's CDR3 is CSARDLTQGDTGELFF. The CDR3 bases are TGCAGTGCTAGAGATCTAACCCAGGGGGACACCGGGGAGCTGTTTTTT.

This chain joins TRBV5-1 and TRBJ1-5; D might be TRBD1 (5 bases). This CDR3 contains 14 residues. The germline V gene encodes CDR1 SGHRS and CDR2 YFSETQ. V was trimmed by 3 bases and J by 4 bases, leaving 11 bases between them. The CDR3 region is CASSYHGGNQPQHF. The CDR3 nucleotides are TGCGCCAGCAGCTACCATGGGGGTAATCAGCCCCAGCATTTT.

The gene calls are TRBV5-6 and TRBJ2-7, with TRBD1 matching over 8 bases. J gave up 0 bases and V 1 base, and 12 bases lay outside the gene matches. This CDR3 is built from 18 residues. Per the germline V gene, CDR1 is SGHDT and CDR2 is YYEEEE. The CDR3 spells CASSLSPAGGLLSYEQYF. CDR3 in DNA: TGTGCCAGCAGCTTGTCCCCCGCAGGGGGCTTACTCTCCTACGAGCAGTACTTC.

The CDR3 protein is CASSQLAPNEQFF. As DNA, the CDR3 is TGTGCCAGCAGCCAACTAGCGCCCAATGAGCAGTTCTTC. J is TRBJ2-5 and V is TRBV3-1, with D perhaps TRBD2 (6 bases). The DNA matches TRBJ2-1 better at its end, which makes the J call doubtful. Per the germline V gene, CDR1 is LGHDT and CDR2 is YNNKEL (reference sequence). The CDR3 covers 13 residues.

The rearrangement uses TRBV7-3 and TRBJ2-2; D gene uncertain. Trimming cost V 1 base and J 2 bases, with 5 bases left between them. The CDR3 has 14 amino acids. Germline CDR1 reads SGHTA; CDR2 reads FQGTGA. The CDR3 is CASSLMLNTGELFF. For the CDR3, the DNA is TGTGCCAGCAGCTTAATGCTTAACACCGGGGAGCTGTTTTTT.